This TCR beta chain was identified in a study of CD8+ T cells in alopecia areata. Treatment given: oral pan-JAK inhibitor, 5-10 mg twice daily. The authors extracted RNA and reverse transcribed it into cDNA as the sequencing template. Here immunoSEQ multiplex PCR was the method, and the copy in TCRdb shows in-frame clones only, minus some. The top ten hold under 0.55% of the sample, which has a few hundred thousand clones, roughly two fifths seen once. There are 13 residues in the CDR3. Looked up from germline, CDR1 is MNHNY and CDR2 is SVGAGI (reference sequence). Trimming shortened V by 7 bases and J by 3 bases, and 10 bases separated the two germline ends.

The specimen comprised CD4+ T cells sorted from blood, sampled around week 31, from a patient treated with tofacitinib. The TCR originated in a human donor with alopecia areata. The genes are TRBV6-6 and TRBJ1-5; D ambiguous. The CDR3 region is CASTPAVNQPQHF. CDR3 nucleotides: TGTGCCAGCACCCCGGCAGTCAATCAGCCCCAGCATTTT.